This record looks at one TCR beta chain sequence and its context. Antigen: not known. The ends lost 3 bases at V and 5 bases at J; junction bases unmatched: 5. There are 14 residues in the CDR3. Germline CDR1 KGHSH, CDR2 LQKENI. These data belong to a study of a mutant IDH1 vaccine in newly diagnosed glioma. Study overall: Vaccinations, eight in total, occurred in weeks 1, 3, 5, 7, 11, 15, 19, 23. Overall study results and limits: Pseudoprogression apparently lacked any relation to changes in top peripheral T cell clonotypes.

The method was immunoSEQ multiplex PCR; TCRdb's version includes in-frame clones alone and lacks a portion of them. Counted here are 110,000 or so clones, 75% to 90% occurring once; the ten biggest clones make up 0.61%. Time point meaning: week 11, during vaccination. Doses of 300 ug of mutant IDH1 20-mer peptide were given with topical imiquimod. J is TRBJ2-5 and V is TRBV18; 8 bases map to TRBD1. The input for sequencing was PBMCs, taken from a glioma patient whose treatment included an IDH1 peptide vaccine. The source is a woman between 50 and 59 years old with glioma. The CDR3 DNA sequence: TGTGCCAGCTCACCGAGCAGGGGGCAGGAGACCCAGTACTTC. It translates to CASSPSRGQETQYF.